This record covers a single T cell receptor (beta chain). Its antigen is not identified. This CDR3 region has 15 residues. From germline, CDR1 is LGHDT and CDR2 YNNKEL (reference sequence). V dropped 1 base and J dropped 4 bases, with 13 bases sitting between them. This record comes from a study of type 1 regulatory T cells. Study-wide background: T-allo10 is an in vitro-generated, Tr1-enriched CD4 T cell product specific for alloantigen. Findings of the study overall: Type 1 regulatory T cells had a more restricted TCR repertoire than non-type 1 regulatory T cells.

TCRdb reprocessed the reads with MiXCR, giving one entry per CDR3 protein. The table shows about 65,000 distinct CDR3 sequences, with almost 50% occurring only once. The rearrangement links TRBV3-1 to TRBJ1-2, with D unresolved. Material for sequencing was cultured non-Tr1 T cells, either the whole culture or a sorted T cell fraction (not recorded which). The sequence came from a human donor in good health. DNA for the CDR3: TGTGCCAGCAGCCAAGCCTGGGCGGGTGTCTATGGCTACACCTTC. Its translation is CASSQAWAGVYGYTF.